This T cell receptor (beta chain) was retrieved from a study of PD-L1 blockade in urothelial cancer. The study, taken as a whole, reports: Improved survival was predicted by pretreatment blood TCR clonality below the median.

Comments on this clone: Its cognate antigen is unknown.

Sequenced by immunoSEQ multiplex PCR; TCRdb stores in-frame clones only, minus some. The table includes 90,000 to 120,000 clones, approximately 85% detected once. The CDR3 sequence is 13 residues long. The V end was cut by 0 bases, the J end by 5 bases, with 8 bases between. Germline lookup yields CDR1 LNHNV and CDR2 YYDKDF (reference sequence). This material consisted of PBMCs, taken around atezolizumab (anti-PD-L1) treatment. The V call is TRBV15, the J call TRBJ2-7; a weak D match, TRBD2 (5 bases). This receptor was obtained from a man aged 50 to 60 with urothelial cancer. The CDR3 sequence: CATSRDMRDEQYF. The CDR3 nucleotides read TGTGCCACCAGCAGAGATATGAGGGACGAGCAGTACTTC.